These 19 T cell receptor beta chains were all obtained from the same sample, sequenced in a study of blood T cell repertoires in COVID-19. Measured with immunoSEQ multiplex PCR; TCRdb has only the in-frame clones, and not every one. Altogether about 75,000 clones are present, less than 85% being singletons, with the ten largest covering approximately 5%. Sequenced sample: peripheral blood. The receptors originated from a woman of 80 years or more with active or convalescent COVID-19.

CDR3 region: CASSPPGGQGAYGYTF. The DNA of the CDR3 is TGTGCCAGCAGCCCCCCCGGCGGACAGGGGGCGTATGGCTACACCTTC. This rearrangement joins TRBV7-2 to TRBJ1-2, with 11 bases that match TRBD1. CDR3 size: 16 residues. The ends lost 5 bases at V and 5 bases at J; junction bases unmatched: 10. CDR1 SGHTA and CDR2 FQGNSA come from the germline V gene.

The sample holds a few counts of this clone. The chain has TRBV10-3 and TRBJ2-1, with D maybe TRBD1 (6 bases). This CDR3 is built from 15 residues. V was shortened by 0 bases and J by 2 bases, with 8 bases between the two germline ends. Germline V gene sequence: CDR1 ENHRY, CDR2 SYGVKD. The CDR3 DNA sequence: TGTGCCATCAGTGAGTCATACAGGGCCTACAATGAGCAGTTCTTC. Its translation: CAISESYRAYNEQFF.

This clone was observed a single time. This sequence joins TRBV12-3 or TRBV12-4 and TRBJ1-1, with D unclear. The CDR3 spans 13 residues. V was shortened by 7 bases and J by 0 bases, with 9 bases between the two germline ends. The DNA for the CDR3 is TGTGCCAGCACCTTCCAGTTGAACACTGAAGCTTTCTTT. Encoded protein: CASTFQLNTEAFF.

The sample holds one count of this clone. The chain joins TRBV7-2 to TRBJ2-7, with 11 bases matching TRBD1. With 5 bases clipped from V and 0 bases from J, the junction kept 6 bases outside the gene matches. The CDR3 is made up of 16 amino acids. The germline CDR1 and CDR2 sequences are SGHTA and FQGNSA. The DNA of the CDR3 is TGTGCCAGCAGCCTATGGACAGGGGGCTTCTCCTACGAGCAGTACTTC. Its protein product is CASSLWTGGFSYEQYF.

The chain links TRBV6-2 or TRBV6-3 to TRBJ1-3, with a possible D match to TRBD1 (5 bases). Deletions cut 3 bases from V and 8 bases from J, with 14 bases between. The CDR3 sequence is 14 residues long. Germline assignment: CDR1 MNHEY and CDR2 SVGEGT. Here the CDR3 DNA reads TGTGCCAGCAGTTATGGACACTCCGTATACACCATATATTTT. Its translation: CASSYGHSVYTIYF.

The CDR3 bases are TGTGCCAGCAGTCCCTTCCGACTAGCGGGATCCTACGAGCAGTACTTC. Amino acid sequence: CASSPFRLAGSYEQYF. This rearrangement joins TRBV11-2 to TRBJ2-7, with 11 bases fitting TRBD2. The CDR3 sequence is 16 residues long. From germline, CDR1 is SGHAT and CDR2 FQNNGV. With V trimmed by 6 bases and J by 1 base, 8 bases remained unmatched.

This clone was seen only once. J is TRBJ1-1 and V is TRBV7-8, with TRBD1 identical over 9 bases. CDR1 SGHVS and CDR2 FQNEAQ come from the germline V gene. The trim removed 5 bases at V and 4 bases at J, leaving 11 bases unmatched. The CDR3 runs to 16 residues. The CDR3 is CASSLSGQGILTEAFF. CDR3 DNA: TGTGCCAGCAGCCTCTCGGGACAGGGCATTCTCACTGAAGCTTTCTTT.

The CDR3, as DNA: TGTGCCAGCAGCGTCTGGGGGGTATCCTACAATGAGCAGTTCTTC. It translates to CASSVWGVSYNEQFF. This sequence joins TRBV7-9 and TRBJ2-1, with D possibly being TRBD2 (6 bases). Trimming cost V 5 bases and J 1 base, with 12 bases left between them. This CDR3 comprises 15 residues. The V gene's germline CDR1 is SEHNR and CDR2 FQNEAQ (reference sequence). The full variable domain, rest sourced from reference TRBV7-9 and TRBJ2-1, is DTGVSQNPRHKITKRGQNVTFRCDPISEHNRLYWYRQTLGQGPEFLTYFQNEAQLEKSRLLSDRFSAERPKGSFSTLEIQRTEQGDSAMYLCASSVWGVSYNEQFFGPGTRLTVL.

CDR3 region: CASNPGQNYGYTF. DNA for the CDR3: TGTGCCAGCAACCCGGGACAGAACTATGGCTACACCTTC. The V call is TRBV12-3 or TRBV12-4, the J call TRBJ1-2; 7 positions agree with TRBD1. V lost 7 bases to trimming and J lost 2 bases; unmatched junction nucleotides: 4. The CDR3 runs 13 residues.

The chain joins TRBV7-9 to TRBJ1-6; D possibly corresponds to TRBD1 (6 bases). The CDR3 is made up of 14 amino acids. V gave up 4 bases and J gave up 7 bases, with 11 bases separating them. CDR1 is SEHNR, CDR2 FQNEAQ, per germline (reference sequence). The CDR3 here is CASSSWTENSPLHF. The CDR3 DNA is TGTGCCAGCAGCTCCTGGACAGAGAATTCACCCCTCCACTTT.

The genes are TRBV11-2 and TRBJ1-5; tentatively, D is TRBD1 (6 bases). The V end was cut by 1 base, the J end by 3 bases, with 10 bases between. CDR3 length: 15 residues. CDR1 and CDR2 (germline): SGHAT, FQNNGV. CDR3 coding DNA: TGTGCCAGCAGCTTAGGGACAGTGCTCAATCAGCCCCAGCATTTT. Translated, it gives CASSLGTVLNQPQHF.

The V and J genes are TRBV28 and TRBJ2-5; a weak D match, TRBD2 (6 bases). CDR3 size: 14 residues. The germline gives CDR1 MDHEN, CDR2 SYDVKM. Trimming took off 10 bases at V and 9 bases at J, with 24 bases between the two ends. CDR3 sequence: CATTPAGRSGSQYF. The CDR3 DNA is TGTGCCACCACCCCGGCGGGAAGATCAGGATCCCAGTACTTC.

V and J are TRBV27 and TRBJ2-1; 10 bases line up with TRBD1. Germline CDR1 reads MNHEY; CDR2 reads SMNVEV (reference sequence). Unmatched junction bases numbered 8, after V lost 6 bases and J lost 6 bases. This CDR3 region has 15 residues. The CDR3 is CASSLGQGSLNEQFF. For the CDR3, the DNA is TGTGCCAGCAGCCTGGGACAGGGGTCTCTCAATGAGCAGTTCTTC.

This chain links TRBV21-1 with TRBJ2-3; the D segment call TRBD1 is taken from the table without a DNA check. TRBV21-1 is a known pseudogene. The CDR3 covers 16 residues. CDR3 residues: CASSITGGSFADTQYF. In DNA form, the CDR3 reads TGTGCCAGCAGCATCACAGGGGGTTCATTTGCAGATACGCAGTATTTT.

CDR3 amino acids: CASSPAGTGAYEQYF. The CDR3 DNA is TGTGCCAGCAGCCCGGCCGGGACAGGGGCCTACGAGCAGTACTTC. The rearrangement uses TRBV28 and TRBJ2-7, with 10 positions matching TRBD1. V shed 6 bases and J 2 bases; nucleotides not matched to a gene: 7. The CDR3 runs to 15 residues. CDR1 is MDHEN, CDR2 SYDVKM, per germline.

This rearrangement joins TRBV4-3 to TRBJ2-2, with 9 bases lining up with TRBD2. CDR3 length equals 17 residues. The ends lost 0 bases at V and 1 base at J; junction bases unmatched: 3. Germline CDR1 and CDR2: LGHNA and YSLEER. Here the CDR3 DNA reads TGCGCCAGCAGCCAAGAAAGCGGGGGGAAGAACACCGGGGAGCTGTTTTTT. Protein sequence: CASSQESGGKNTGELFF.

The CDR3 spells CAWSVRPGYNSPLHF. DNA of the CDR3: TGTGCCTGGAGTGTCAGACCAGGTTATAATTCACCCCTCCACTTT. The gene calls are TRBV30 and TRBJ1-6, with D unclear. Germline V gives CDR1 GTSNPN, CDR2 SVGIG (reference sequence). V lost 0 bases, J lost 4 bases, and 10 bases lay in between. CDR3 length: 15 residues.

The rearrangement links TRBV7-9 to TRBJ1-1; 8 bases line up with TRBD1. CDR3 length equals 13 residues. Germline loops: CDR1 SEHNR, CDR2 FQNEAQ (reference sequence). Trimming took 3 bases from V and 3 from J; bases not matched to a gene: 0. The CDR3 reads CASSLTGDTEAFF. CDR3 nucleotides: TGTGCCAGCAGCTTGACAGGGGACACTGAAGCTTTCTTT.

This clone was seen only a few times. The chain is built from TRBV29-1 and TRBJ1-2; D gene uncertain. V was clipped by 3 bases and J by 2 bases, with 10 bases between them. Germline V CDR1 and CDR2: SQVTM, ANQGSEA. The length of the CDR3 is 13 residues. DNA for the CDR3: TGCAGCGTTGATCAGGTACAGAACTATGGCTACACCTTC. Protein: CSVDQVQNYGYTF.